The 18 T cell receptor beta chains below come from one sample, sequenced in a study of blood T cells in healthy people across ages. A second PCR of about 7 to 11 cycles used a sample-barcoded 5' primer and a J-beta primer mix. TCRdb independently ran MiXCR on the 5' RACE reads; one entry per CDR3 protein. The profile shows more than 900,000 distinct CDR3 sequences, about 28% of them singletons. This same sample was also taken into another study, of T cells of mothers and their children.

The specimen was blood. The receptor set was obtained from a woman aged 40 to 50 in good health.

Regarding this clonotype: This may stem from a read error, because a much larger clone lies one nucleotide away. The chain is built from TRBV4-1 and TRBJ2-1; D uncertain. This CDR3 has 13 residues. CDR1 MGHRA and CDR2 YSYEKL come from the germline V gene. The germline V and J ends were trimmed by 3 bases and 8 bases, with 11 bases remaining between them. The CDR3 loop is CASSHLASDEQFF. Here the CDR3 DNA reads TGCGCCAGCAGCCACCTGGCTTCAGATGAGCAGTTCTTC.

The CDR3 coding sequence is TGCAGTGCTAGGCGGCAAGAGACCCAGTACTTC. Its translation is CSARRQETQYF. The chain joins TRBV20-1 to TRBJ2-5; D call uncertain. The germline CDR1 and CDR2 sequences are DFQATT and SNEGSKA (reference sequence). CDR3 size: 11 residues. V lost 3 bases to trimming and J lost 2 bases, with 4 bases between them.

In its sample, this clonotype was seen many times. The rearrangement uses TRBV9 and TRBJ2-5; D possibly matches TRBD1 or TRBD2 (5 bases each). Germline V gene sequence: CDR1 SGDLS, CDR2 YYNGEE. The CDR3 runs to 13 residues. V lost 3 bases and J lost 5, with 11 bases in between. The CDR3 protein is CASSGGPLETQYF. DNA for the CDR3: TGTGCCAGCAGCGGGGGACCCCTGGAGACCCAGTACTTC.

This clonotype was counted a few times. The gene calls are TRBV5-1 and TRBJ2-1; D is tentatively TRBD1 or TRBD2 (5 bases each). The V gene lost 5 bases and the J gene lost 6 bases, with 15 bases spanning the gap. The CDR3 sequence is 14 residues long. Germline CDR1 and CDR2: SGHRS and YFSETQ. CDR3 sequence reads: CASSYTGTPNEQFF. The CDR3 DNA sequence: TGCGCCAGCAGTTACACCGGGACCCCCAATGAGCAGTTCTTC.

This clonotype was seen ten or more times. The rearrangement links TRBV6-2 or TRBV6-3 to TRBJ2-7; 9 bases are shared with TRBD1. This CDR3 region has 17 residues. V shed 2 bases and J 0 bases; nucleotides not matched to a gene: 8. Germline V gene lookup returns CDR1 MNHEY and CDR2 SVGEGT. CDR3 loop: CASSYARTGDSSYEQYF. The CDR3 nucleotides read TGTGCCAGCAGTTACGCAAGGACAGGGGACAGCTCCTACGAGCAGTACTTC.

This clonotype was counted at least ten times. The chain uses TRBV4-1 and TRBJ2-7; D is perhaps TRBD2 (5 bases). CDR1 and CDR2 from the germline V gene are MGHRA and YSYEKL. Trimming shortened V by 5 bases and J by 0 bases, and 11 bases separated the two germline ends. The CDR3 totals 14 residues. The chain's CDR3 is CASSSREGSYEQYF. The CDR3 nucleotides read TGCGCCAGCAGCTCCCGAGAGGGCTCCTACGAGCAGTACTTC.

Details on this clonotype: The germline gene is not matched at one end of the junction; a read error may be the cause. V is TRBV28 and J is TRBJ1-1; D is ambiguous. The germline V gene has CDR1 MDHEN and CDR2 SYDVKM. The CDR3 has 15 residues. This CDR3 is CASSLGRVRNAEAFF. The CDR3 DNA reads as TGTGCCAGCAGTTTGGGGAGGGTTCGGAACGCTGAAGCTTTCTTT.

Of note for this clonotype: A much larger clone differs from this one at a single base, so this may be a read error. For the CDR3, the DNA is TGCAGTGCTAGAGATAAGCGGGTGGGGTACGAGCAGTACTTC. It specifies CSARDKRVGYEQYF. The chain employs TRBV20-1 and TRBJ2-7; D is possibly TRBD2 (6 bases). This CDR3 has 14 amino acids. CDR1 is DFQATT and CDR2 is SNEGSKA in the germline V gene (reference sequence). Deletions cut 0 bases from V and 4 bases from J, with 13 bases between.

V and J are TRBV7-8 and TRBJ2-1; 10 bases are shared with TRBD2. Germline CDR1 is SGHVS and CDR2 is FQNEAQ. Trimming removed 2 bases from V and 4 bases from J; junction bases left unmatched: 20. The CDR3 is 21 residues long. CDR3 residues: CASSLRTSGLLGGSIYNEQFF. The CDR3, as DNA: TGTGCCAGCAGCTTAAGGACTAGCGGTCTGTTAGGGGGTTCGATTTACAATGAGCAGTTCTTC.

This chain links TRBV3-1 with TRBJ2-4, with D possibly TRBD2 on 7 matching bases. The DNA end is a closer match to TRBJ2-7, so the J assignment may be wrong. Per germline, CDR1 LGHDT and CDR2 YNNKEL (reference sequence). The CDR3 is made up of 15 amino acids. CDR3 amino acids: CASSRGAGAVYEQYF. The CDR3 DNA reads as TGTGCCAGCAGCCGCGGGGCGGGGGCAGTATACGAGCAGTACTTC.

A few counts support this clonotype. The rearrangement links TRBV28 to TRBJ1-1; 7 bases align to TRBD1. The V segment lost 5 bases and the J segment 10 bases; nucleotides outside the gene matches: 7. Per germline, CDR1 MDHEN and CDR2 SYDVKM. CDR3 length: 12 amino acids. CDR3 sequence (DNA): TGTGCCAGCAGTCCCTCGACAGGGTTAGCTTTCTTT. Residues: CASSPSTGLAFF.

This clonotype has ten or more counts. The V gene is TRBV7-2, the J gene TRBJ2-3; D not certain. The ends were cut back, 2 bases at V and 0 bases at J, with 6 bases in the middle. This CDR3 is built from 14 residues. Germline values: CDR1 SGHTA, CDR2 FQGNSA. This CDR3 reads CASSLTASTDTQYF. The CDR3 region has the DNA TGTGCCAGCAGCTTAACGGCTAGCACAGATACGCAGTATTTT.

The chain carries TRBV5-6 and TRBJ1-2; D perhaps matches TRBD1 (5 bases). Trimming left V 2 bases short and J 5 bases short, with 10 bases between. This CDR3 has 13 residues. Germline CDR1 reads SGHDT; CDR2 reads YYEEEE. The CDR3 here is CASSFAGSYGYTF. The DNA of the CDR3 is TGTGCCAGCAGCTTTGCAGGGTCATATGGCTACACCTTC.

This clonotype was seen many times. The gene calls are TRBV6-5 and TRBJ1-2; possibly TRBD1 for D (6 bases). From germline, CDR1 is MNHEY and CDR2 SVGAGI. This CDR3 is 14 amino acids long. V lost 6 bases, J lost 0 bases, and 11 bases lay in between. This CDR3 reads CASRNRVSNYGYTF. In DNA, the CDR3 is TGTGCCAGCAGGAACAGGGTGTCTAACTATGGCTACACCTTC.

In its sample, this clonotype was seen a few times. The rearrangement joins TRBV2 to TRBJ1-3; 9 bases match TRBD1. CDR1 and CDR2 from the germline V gene are SNHLY and FYNNEI. With 10 bases clipped from V and 6 bases from J, the junction kept 7 bases outside the gene matches. The CDR3 covers 13 residues. The CDR3 DNA sequence: TGTGCCACCAGACAGGGGGAAGTAAACACCATATATTTT. Translation: CATRQGEVNTIYF.

This clonotype was seen only a few times. Germline and junction disagree at one end, which may indicate a read error. The V gene is TRBV5-1, the J gene TRBJ2-7; 8 bases are a match to TRBD1. Germline values: CDR1 SGHRS, CDR2 YFSETQ. The CDR3 is made up of 14 amino acids. Written as DNA, the CDR3 is TGCGCCGGCAGCTTGCACGGACAGGGCAACGAGCAGTACTTC. Translated: CAGSLHGQGNEQYF. Looking up the rest from reference TRBV5-1 and TRBJ2-7 gives the full variable domain: KAGVTQTPRYLIKTRGQQVTLSCSPISGHRSVSWYQQTPGQGLQFLFEYFSETQRNKGNFPGRFSGRQFSNSRSEMNVSTLELGDSALYLCAGSLHGQGNEQYFGPGTRLTVT.

This clonotype was recorded a few times. The genes are TRBV12-3 or TRBV12-4 and TRBJ2-7; 7 nucleotides line up with TRBD2. J was trimmed by 6 bases and V by 6 bases; bases with no gene match: 8. There are 13 residues in the CDR3. Here the CDR3 DNA reads TGTGCCAGCAGCTCCATAGCGGGTGCCGAGCAGTACTTC. It codes for CASSSIAGAEQYF.

This clonotype was observed many times. The chain combines TRBV20-1 with TRBJ2-7; D remains unclear. Trimming left V 7 bases short and J 2 bases short, with 12 bases between. The CDR3 loop spans 12 amino acids. Per germline, CDR1 DFQATT and CDR2 SNEGSKA (reference sequence). This CDR3 reads CSVPTETYEQYF. The CDR3 DNA reads as TGCAGTGTCCCGACGGAGACCTACGAGCAGTACTTC.